The rows below give T cell receptor beta chains drawn from one sample of a study of long-term antiretroviral therapy in people with HIV. TCRdb's table, derived via immunoSEQ multiplex PCR, lists solely in-frame clones and lacks some. The sample holds approximately 30,000 clones, 84% seen once. Specimen: unsorted PBMCs, collected 0.4 years after starting antiretroviral therapy. These receptors came from a man aged 18 to 35 with HIV. Both conserved end residues are part of each CDR3. Each record gives: J gene, V gene, D gene, clone size, CDR3 DNA, CDR3 protein. A D gene is named only where the DNA matches it firmly. The size of a clone is reported for some rows only, either as once, few or many, or as a class for expanded clones.

>TRBJ1-5|TRBV7-6|NA|NA
TGTGCCAGCAGCTTATTAGGAAGGAGTCAGCCCCAGCATTTT
CASSLLGRSQPQHF
>TRBJ2-7|TRBV9|NA|NA
TGTGCCAGCAGCGTAGGAGGGAATACCAACGAGCAGTACTTC
CASSVGGNTNEQYF
>TRBJ2-3|TRBV7-2|NA|NA
TGTGCCAGCAGCGATACTAGCCAAGGCCCCACAGATACGCAGTATTTT
CASSDTSQGPTDTQYF
>TRBJ2-1|TRBV28|TRBD2|NA
TGTGCCAGCACCCTGGGGCTAGCGGGAGATTTGGATGAGCAGTTCTTC
CASTLGLAGDLDEQFF
>TRBJ2-1|TRBV13|NA|NA
TGTGCCAGCAGCTTGAGAAGGGTGTACAATGAGCAGTTCTTC
CASSLRRVYNEQFF
>TRBJ1-1|TRBV19|NA|NA
TGTGCCAGTATCGACAGGAGAGAGAACACTGAAGCTTTCTTT
CASIDRRENTEAFF
>TRBJ2-7|TRBV7-2|NA|NA
TGTGCCAGCAGCTCCCACGGGGACTCCTACGAGCAGTACTTC
CASSSHGDSYEQYF
>TRBJ2-1|TRBV19|TRBD2|NA
TGTGCCAGTAGTATAAGGAGCGGGGACAATGAGCAGTTCTTC
CASSIRSGDNEQFF
>TRBJ2-2|TRBV4-1|NA|few
TGCGCCAGCAGCCAAGATCTACCAGGGGTAAGGACCGGGGAGCTGTTTTTT
CASSQDLPGVRTGELFF
>TRBJ2-4|TRBV27|NA|NA
TGTGCCAGCAGTCCCCACTTAGCCAAAAACATTCAGTACTTC
CASSPHLAKNIQYF
>TRBJ1-4|TRBV28|NA|NA
TGTGCCAGCAGTTTGGAAACTGAGAATGAAAAACTGTTTTTT
CASSLETENEKLFF